Listed below are T cell receptor beta chains from one sample, sequenced in a study of radiotherapy plus CTLA-4 blockade in lung cancer. This table comes from immunoSEQ multiplex PCR, and its TCRdb copy is limited to in-frame clones, with some not included. This sample has 40,000 to 50,000 clones, with 82% found just once. This specimen consisted of peripheral blood, obtained from a patient treated with radiotherapy plus ipilimumab. These receptor sequences come from a human donor with non-small cell lung cancer who had stable disease on radiotherapy plus ipilimumab. Both conserved end residues are trimmed from each CDR3.

CDR3 protein: ASSSGTSGSYNEQF; J gene: TRBJ2-1; V gene: TRBV7-2
CDR3 protein: ASSVLAYNEQF; J gene: TRBJ2-1; V gene: TRBV2
CDR3 protein: ASSPTGGSSYEQY; J gene: TRBJ2-7; V gene: TRBV11-2
CDR3 protein: ASSQGVGDQPQH; J gene: TRBJ1-5; V gene: TRBV2
CDR3 protein: ANLLGTRAYGYT; J gene: TRBJ1-2; V gene: TRBV19
CDR3 protein: ASSWTSGKYEQY; J gene: TRBJ2-7; V gene: TRBV7-2
CDR3 protein: ASNDGGLAKNIQY; J gene: TRBJ2-4; V gene: TRBV6-1
CDR3 protein: ASSQAGGPTDTQY; J gene: TRBJ2-3; V gene: TRBV11-1
CDR3 protein: ASSLLLRLAGGTYEQY; J gene: TRBJ2-7; V gene: TRBV5-5
CDR3 protein: AIGGTGGSGYT; J gene: TRBJ1-2; V gene: TRBV10-3
CDR3 protein: ASSPTPRGIYEQY; J gene: TRBJ2-7; V gene: TRBV11-2
CDR3 protein: ASSSFSGRRTDTQY; J gene: TRBJ2-3; V gene: TRBV10-2
CDR3 protein: ASSPGQGLYEQY; J gene: TRBJ2-7; V gene: TRBV18
CDR3 protein: AWSRDRGLDWY; J gene: TRBJ2-7; V gene: TRBV30
CDR3 protein: ASSIGAGEDTQY; J gene: TRBJ2-3; V gene: TRBV19